This section outlines one T cell receptor beta chain sequence together with its context. What antigen it recognizes has not been identified. Base quality data are lacking; no much larger clone is found one base away. The data were obtained in a study of cytomegalovirus exposure and HLA in healthy donors (TCRdb year 2017). With regard to the full study: According to an earlier analysis of 587 of the donors, 150 million to 200 million T cells yielded over 100 million unique TCR beta sequences and approximately 300 Gb of sequence data. The aim of the study was to test whether cataloging public T cell receptors could identify signatures of past pathogen exposure. The number of typed donors differed by locus: about 620-630 for A, B, C, DRB1 and DQB1; 500 to 550 for DQA1; 600 to 610 for DPA1; and 400 to 480 for DPB1. All discovery cohort repertoires had been generated using a single sequencing platform. HLA typing included class I and class II loci at four-digit resolution. Four or five DR-DQ haplotypes were handled as single units for association and clustering because linkage in the cohort was strong. The T cell repertoires of 550 to 850 subjects were profiled by immunosequencing and related to cytomegalovirus serostatus. To predict cytomegalovirus infection status, the study combined high-throughput TCR immunosequencing, statistical association of individual TCRs with disease status, and machine learning. To decide whether each TCR beta V gene segment behaved as functional or pseudogenic, an earlier analysis of some 600 of the donors relied on high-throughput TCR beta sequencing. About 320 gigabases of sequencing data and tens of millions of unique TCR sequences were included in an early release covering roughly 600 HLA-typed donors. Among the roughly 400 genotyped donors, approximately 76% belonged to the genetic ancestry cluster associated with self-reported Caucasian donors. Donor age, sex, ethnicity and CMV serostatus were compiled together with the repertoire data. A later analysis re-examined previously published TCR beta repertoires from several hundred donors and added high-resolution HLA genotyping to investigate patterns of TCR occurrence. The later analysis used no new phenotypic data to find candidate immune exposures, relying instead on TCR beta sequences and their occurrence across donors. Across some 400 genotyped donors of the cohort, an average of roughly 230,000 unique TCR beta nucleotide sequences per donor were sequenced, and roughly a sixth of those sequences were non-productive. Besides the first cohort of hundreds of subjects, a separate validation cohort made up of 95 to 150 different subjects was used. A later genetic analysis used genome-wide SNP genotypes for about 65% of the 666 donors, treating that subset as a discovery cohort.

The cohort was made up of 666 healthy bone marrow donors. Cohort members were all nominally healthy when sampled, although unrecorded immune exposures were likely present. The donor was CMV seropositive and was included in the group of some 290 seropositive cohort members. A peripheral blood sample was collected from each donor, and TCR beta sequencing was performed on peripheral blood mononuclear cells. Genomic DNA was extracted from the blood cell samples with the Qiagen DNeasy Blood Extraction Kit. Including cysteine and phenylalanine, the CDR3 has 17 amino acids. Only CDR3 DNA remains: 51 bases, in frame from the first base. V is trimmed back by 6 bases and J by 5 bases, and the junction contains 12 bases that no gene match accounts for. CDR1 and CDR2 (MNHEY, SMNVEV) derive from the germline V gene (reference sequence). The paper as a whole reports these results and caveats: The presence/absence analyses assumed that sequencing depth was roughly uniform across donors, and that assumption may not be true. In a later analysis, the rate of TCR association differed among HLA loci, with DRB1 alleles having the most associated TCRs and HLA-C alleles having the fewest. The classifier was reported to diagnose cytomegalovirus status with high specificity and sensitivity in both the original and validation cohorts. A few of the identified cytomegalovirus-associated TCR beta chains were confirmed in vitro to be specific for cytomegalovirus antigens. A group of highly shared sequence variants was considered likely to be a technical artifact of the sequencing pipeline. Because the 87-base-pair reads could not distinguish some IMGT-functional V segments, including TRBV6-2 and TRBV6-3, those segments were excluded. A later genetic analysis associated a missense DCLRE1C variant with V-gene and J-gene trimming of TCR beta chains, and an independent cohort replicated the association. It was suggested by the authors that the approach could potentially be generalized to other disease states and immunological phenotypes. In a later genetic analysis, fewer N-insertions in productive TCRs were reported among donors in an Asian-associated ancestry cluster than the roughly 700-donor mean. Compared with equally common non-associated chains, HLA-associated TCR beta chains in a later analysis were more clonally expanded and had lower generation probabilities. According to a later analysis, parvovirus B19, influenza, CMV and Epstein-Barr virus appeared linked to several top co-occurrence clusters. The study listed 150 to 200 TCR beta chains as associated with cytomegalovirus. Specific HLA alleles were associated with 15,000 to 20,000 TCR beta sequences at a false discovery rate of 0.05 in a later analysis. This cohort had only TCR beta chains sequenced, and the lack of alpha or paired-chain data limited which features could be detected. Strong co-occurrence of HLA alleles, especially DR and DQ, made assigning TCR associations to individual alleles difficult. For the cohort, immune exposure information was limited to CMV serostatus. In an earlier analysis of some 500 of the donors, most TCR beta V segments appeared in productive rearrangements about 90% or about 30% of the time, broadly matching IMGT annotations. Correlated functional status among segregating V segments might be attributable to linkage disequilibrium, but an unknown experimental factor could not be ruled out. The earlier analysis of approximately 540 of the donors excluded approximately 15 rarely observed V segments, including chromosome 9 orphons, because counts were too low. Because HLA typing was unavailable for some donors at each locus, only the typed subset was used in association tests. According to a later analysis, most CMV-associated TCR beta chains appeared to be HLA-restricted, and the HLA associations seemed to be driven largely by CMV exposure. Across donors, most TCR sequences were observed very rarely, whereas some public TCRs were present in many individuals. A further reported finding was that TCR beta sequences accurately predicted the HLA-A and HLA-B alleles for most subjects in the first cohort.

Receptors were amplified or captured by the immunoSEQ multiplex PCR assay. A mixture of 60 forward primers for TCR Vbeta segments and 13 reverse primers for TCR Jbeta segments was used in the multiplex PCR. Amplification of the CDR3 region of rearranged TCR beta genes was performed with a multiplex PCR assay on genomic DNA. On the Illumina HiSeq System, the amplified TCR beta libraries were sequenced as 87-base-pair reads. Per the original workflow: In a later analysis, tens of millions of unique TCR beta chains were counted across the roughly 610 repertoires, and about 9.9 million of these chains were shared by at least two donors. To remove PCR and sequencing errors, raw reads were error-corrected and collapsed into unique sequences using a nearest-neighbor algorithm that merged closely related sequences. CDR3 sequences were aligned to IMGT reference sequences to assign V, D and J gene segments. For a sequence to be retained, a match of at least six nucleotides to both a V gene segment and a J gene segment was required. Rearrangements were called productive when the CDR3 lacked stop codons and stayed in frame with V and J; all others were non-productive. Following IMGT convention, CDR3 was defined as the stretch from the second conserved V-encoded cysteine up to the conserved J-encoded phenylalanine. The earlier analysis of 587 of the donors excluded any sequence lacking an unambiguous match to a single V gene segment. An earlier analysis of fewer than 750 of the donors called V segments functional above 56.7% productive rearrangements and segregating when the between-donor standard deviation exceeded 5%. A statistical classification framework was developed to diagnose cytomegalovirus status using the catalog of TCR beta chain sequences. A later analysis assigned V and J genes by comparing TCR nucleotide sequences with IMGT/GENE-DB human TR gene sequences. Using the TCRdist pipeline, a later analysis assigned CDR3 sequences along with most-parsimonious VDJ recombination scenarios. In a later analysis, each TCR beta chain was defined by its CDR3 amino acid sequence together with its V-gene family, and reads lacking a unique V-gene family were excluded. To address suspected cross-contamination and a sequencing artifact, a later analysis removed a few hundred highly shared, low-generation-probability nucleotide sequences. A later analysis calculated a clonal expansion index for each public chain from normalized within-repertoire ranks of inferred template counts. In a later analysis, generation probabilities were computed with a VDJ recombination model fitted to out-of-frame rearrangements, and the resulting probabilities were checked against IGoR. In a later analysis, TCR-TCR, TCR-HLA and TCR-CMV co-occurrence was scored with hypergeometric tests, and a repertoire-size bias correction was applied to TCR pairs. A later analysis estimated false discovery rates by permuting HLA or CMV assignments 20 times. In a later analysis, co-occurring TCRs were grouped with DBSCAN, and TCRdist sequence similarity was added when clustering was performed within HLA-allele-positive subsets. For co-occurrence clustering, repertoires with fewer than 30,000 or more than 120,000 public chains were excluded, along with a handful of repertoires with anomalous nucleotide sharing. Sourced from immuneACCESS, this table was stored by TCRdb with only in-frame sequences that have V and J called. A share of the clones is absent; for the studies checked, an unresolved V gene accounts for under half, and the remainder has no known explanation. The DNA was the basis for D and trimming; V, J and clone size are from that table. This sample is represented by approximately 150,000 clones; roughly three quarters of them were singletons. Of the sample, approximately 5% is held by the ten largest clones.

This sequence uses TRBV27 and TRBJ2-5; 13 bases in the middle match TRBD2. The sequencing input was PBMCs. The clonotype originates from a man between 18 and 29 years old in good health and CMV-seropositive. The DNA sequence is given as TGTGCCAGCAGACTTGGACTAGCGGGGGCCGGATGGGAGACCCAGTACTTC. Its product reads: CASRLGLAGAGWETQYF.